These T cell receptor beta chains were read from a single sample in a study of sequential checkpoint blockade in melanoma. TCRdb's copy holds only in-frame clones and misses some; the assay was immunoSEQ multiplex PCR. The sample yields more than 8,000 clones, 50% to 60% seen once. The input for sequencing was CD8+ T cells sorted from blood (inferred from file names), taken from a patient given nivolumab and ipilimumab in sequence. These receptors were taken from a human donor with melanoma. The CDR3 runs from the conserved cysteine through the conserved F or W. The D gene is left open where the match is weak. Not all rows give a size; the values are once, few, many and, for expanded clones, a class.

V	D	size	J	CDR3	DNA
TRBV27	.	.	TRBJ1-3	CASKPGNSGNTIYF	TGTGCCTCGAAACCGGGTAACTCTGGAAACACCATATATTTT
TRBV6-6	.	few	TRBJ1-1	CASSQGSTEAFF	TGTGCCAGCAGCCAGGGCAGCACTGAAGCTTTCTTT
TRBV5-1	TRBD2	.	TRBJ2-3	CASSLAGGAADTQYF	TGCGCCAGCAGCTTGGCGGGGGGGGCCGCAGATACGCAGTATTTT
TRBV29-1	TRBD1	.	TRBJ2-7	CSVPDRESYEQYF	TGCAGCGTTCCTGACAGGGAGTCCTACGAGCAGTACTTC
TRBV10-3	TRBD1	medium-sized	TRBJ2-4	CAARTGGRYIQYF	TGTGCCGCCCGGACAGGGGGTAGATACATTCAGTACTTC
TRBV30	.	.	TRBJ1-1	CAWSAQGPEAFF	TGTGCCTGGAGTGCGCAGGGCCCTGAAGCTTTCTTT
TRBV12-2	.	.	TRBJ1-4	CASHFISSGGRGNEKLFF	TGTGCAAGTCACTTCATTAGTTCGGGGGGGAGGGGTAATGAAAAACTGTTTTTT
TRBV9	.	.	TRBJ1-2	CASSVETGGAYGYTF	TGTGCCAGCAGCGTCGAAACGGGGGGGGCCTATGGCTACACCTTC
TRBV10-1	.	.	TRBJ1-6	CASSEYGADSPLHF	TGCGCCAGCAGTGAGTATGGGGCTGATTCACCCCTCCACTTT
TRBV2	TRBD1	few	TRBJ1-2	CASRAPGQGVGYTF	TGTGCCAGCAGGGCTCCAGGACAGGGGGTAGGCTACACCTTC
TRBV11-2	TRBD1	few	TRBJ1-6	CASSLGPTGVDSPLHF	TGTGCCAGCAGCTTAGGACCGACAGGGGTGGACTCACCCCTCCACTTT
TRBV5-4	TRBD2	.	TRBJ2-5	CASSLALTSGQETQYF	TGTGCCAGCAGCTTGGCCCTTACTAGCGGACAAGAGACCCAGTACTTC
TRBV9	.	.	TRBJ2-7	CASSVGHGSSYEQYF	TGTGCCAGCAGCGTAGGACACGGGAGCTCCTACGAGCAGTACTTC
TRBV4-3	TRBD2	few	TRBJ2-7	CASSQDPSGAGRHEQYF	TGCGCCAGCAGCCAAGACCCGAGCGGGGCAGGGAGGCACGAGCAGTACTTC
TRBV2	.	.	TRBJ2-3	CASKGGASTDTQYF	TGTGCCAGCAAAGGCGGGGCGAGCACAGATACGCAGTATTTT
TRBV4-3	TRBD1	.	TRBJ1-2	CASSLRVTGGNYGYTF	TGCGCCAGCAGCCTTAGGGTGACAGGGGGTAACTATGGCTACACCTTC
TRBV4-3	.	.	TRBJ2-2	CASSQGSIGRGDGELFF	TGCGCCAGCAGCCAAGGGTCTATAGGCAGGGGGGACGGGGAGCTGTTTTTT
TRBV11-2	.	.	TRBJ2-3	CASSSWGSTDTQYF	TGTGCCAGCAGCTCTTGGGGCAGCACAGATACGCAGTATTTT
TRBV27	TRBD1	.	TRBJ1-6	CASSLDRETPLHF	TGTGCCAGCAGTTTAGACAGGGAAACACCCCTCCACTTT
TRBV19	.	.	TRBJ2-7	CASSIESGLWYEQYF	TGTGCCAGTAGTATAGAATCAGGCCTCTGGTACGAGCAGTACTTC
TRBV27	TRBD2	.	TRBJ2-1	CASSLLAGVHNEQFF	TGTGCCAGCAGTTTACTAGCGGGGGTCCACAATGAGCAGTTCTTC
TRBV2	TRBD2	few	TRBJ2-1	CASRPGTSGGSSYNEQFF	TGTGCCAGCAGACCCGGGACTAGCGGTGGGAGCTCCTACAATGAGCAGTTCTTC
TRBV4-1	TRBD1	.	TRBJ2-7	CASSLGQGAYEQYF	TGCGCCAGCAGCCTAGGACAGGGGGCTTACGAGCAGTACTTC
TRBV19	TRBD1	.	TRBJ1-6	CASSMTPGQWNSPLHF	TGTGCCAGTAGTATGACCCCGGGACAGTGGAATTCACCCCTCCACTTT
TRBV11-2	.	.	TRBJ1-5	CASSLGTLSNQPQHF	TGTGCCAGCAGCTTGGGGACATTGAGCAATCAGCCCCAGCATTTT
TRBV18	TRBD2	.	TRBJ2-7	CASSPVGGSSYEQYF	TGTGCCAGCTCACCCGTCGGGGGGAGCTCCTACGAGCAGTACTTC
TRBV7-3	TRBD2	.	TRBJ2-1	CASSPSGGAYNEQFF	TGTGCCAGCAGTCCAAGCGGGGGGGCGTACAATGAGCAGTTCTTC
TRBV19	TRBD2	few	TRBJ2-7	CASSIGLASGYEQYF	TGTGCCAGTAGTATAGGCCTGGCTAGCGGTTACGAGCAGTACTTC
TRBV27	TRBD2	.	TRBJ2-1	CASSLLAGAYNEQFF	TGTGCCAGCAGTTTACTAGCGGGGGCCTACAATGAGCAGTTCTTC
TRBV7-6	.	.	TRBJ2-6	CASSPPGAGANVLTF	TGTGCCAGCAGCCCCCCCGGGGCTGGGGCCAACGTCCTGACTTTC
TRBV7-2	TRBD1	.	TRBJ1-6	CASSITRGSNSPLHF	TGTGCCAGCAGCATAACCAGGGGGAGCAATTCACCCCTCCACTTT
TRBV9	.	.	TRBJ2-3	CASSPRVRLGTDTQYF	TGTGCCAGCAGCCCCCGGGTCCGGCTCGGCACAGATACGCAGTATTTT
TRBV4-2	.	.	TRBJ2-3	CASSRPRADTQYF	TGTGCCAGCAGCCGCCCACGGGCAGATACGCAGTATTTT
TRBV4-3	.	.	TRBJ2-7	CASSQETGSAWGEQHF	TGCGCCAGCAGCCAAGAGACAGGGTCCGCTTGGGGGGAGCAGCACTTC
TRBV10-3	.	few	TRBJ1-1	CAISGVGENTEAFF	TGTGCCATCAGCGGAGTAGGGGAGAACACTGAAGCTTTCTTT
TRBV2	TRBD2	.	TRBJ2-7	CASSEGQRGTPGLDF	TGTGCCAGCAGTGAAGGCCAGCGGGGTACTCCGGGTTTGGACTTC
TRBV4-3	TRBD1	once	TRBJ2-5	CASSQVPRDRGRETQYF	TGCGCCAGCAGCCAAGTGCCCAGGGACAGGGGGCGAGAGACCCAGTACTTC
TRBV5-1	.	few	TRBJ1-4	CASGLWGHNEKLFF	TGCGCCAGCGGTCTCTGGGGGCATAATGAAAAACTGTTTTTT
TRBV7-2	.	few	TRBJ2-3	CASSKIGGASTDTQYF	TGTGCCAGCAGCAAAATCGGGGGTGCTAGCACAGATACGCAGTATTTT
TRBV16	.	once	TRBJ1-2	CASSQSGNYGYTF	TGTGCCAGCAGCCAATCGGGCAACTATGGCTACACCTTC
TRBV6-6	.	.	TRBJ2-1	CASTGGYYNEQFF	TGTGCCAGCACGGGGGGCTACTACAATGAGCAGTTCTTC
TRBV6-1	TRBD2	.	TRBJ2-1	CASSLATGGRDEQFF	TGTGCCAGCAGCCTAGCAACGGGGGGGCGGGATGAGCAGTTCTTC